This TCR beta chain comes out of a study of blood T cell repertoires in COVID-19. Sequencing used immunoSEQ multiplex PCR; TCRdb keeps in-frame clones, though not all of them. The data show over 250,000 clones, approximately 86% seen once. The CDR3 has 14 amino acids. The V gene's germline CDR1 is GTSNPN and CDR2 SVGIG (reference sequence). V was pared by 4 bases and J by 5 bases, with 7 bases of the junction left unmatched. Recruited during active infection, patients (from Seattle) were subsequently followed longitudinally. The chain combines TRBV30 with TRBJ2-3, with 9 bases fitting TRBD2. This sequence originates from a woman between 70 and 85 years old with COVID-19, enrolled during active disease. Sequenced sample: peripheral blood. CDR3 sequence reads: CAWIGLAGKDTQYF. The CDR3 coding sequence is TGTGCCTGGATCGGGCTAGCGGGGAAAGATACGCAGTATTTT.